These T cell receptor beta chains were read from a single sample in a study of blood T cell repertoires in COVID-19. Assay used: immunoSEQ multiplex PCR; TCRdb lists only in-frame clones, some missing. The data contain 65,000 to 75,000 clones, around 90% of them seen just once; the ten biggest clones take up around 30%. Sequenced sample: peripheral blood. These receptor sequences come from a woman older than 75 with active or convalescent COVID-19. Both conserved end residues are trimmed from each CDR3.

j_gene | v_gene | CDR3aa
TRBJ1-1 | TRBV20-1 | SGAGGTEAF
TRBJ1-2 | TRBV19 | ASSIGDSVYGYT
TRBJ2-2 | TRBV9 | ASSVQASVADYTGELF
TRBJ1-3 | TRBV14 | ASSQGQVRNTIY
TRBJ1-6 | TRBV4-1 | ASSQVSPSPLH
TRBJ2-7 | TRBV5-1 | ASSLRGPNYEQY
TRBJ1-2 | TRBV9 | ASSGTWPGYT
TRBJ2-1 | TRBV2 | ASSPGTSYNEQF
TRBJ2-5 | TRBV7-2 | ASSYSGNQETQY
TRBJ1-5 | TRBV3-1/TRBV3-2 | ASSPFQGDGQPQH
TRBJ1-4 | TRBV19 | AARQGGTTNEKLF
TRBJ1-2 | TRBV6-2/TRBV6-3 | ASSYRRGQADYGYT
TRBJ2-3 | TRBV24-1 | ATSEAGMGKSTDTQY
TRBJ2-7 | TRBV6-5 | ASSYPRTGSGEEQY
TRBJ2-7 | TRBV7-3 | ASSLLAGGL
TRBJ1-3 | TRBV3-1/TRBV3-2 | ASSHRGGGNTIY
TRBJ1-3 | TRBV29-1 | SVAATGGNTIY
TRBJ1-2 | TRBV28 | ASSQGAKGGYT
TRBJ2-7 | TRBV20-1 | SASAGLGYEQY
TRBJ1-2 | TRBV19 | ASSPSTGPNYGYT
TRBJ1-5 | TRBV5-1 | ASSLAGDSNQPQH
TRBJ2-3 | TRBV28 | ASSRDGGTDTQY
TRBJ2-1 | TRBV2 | ASSERGTGSINEQF
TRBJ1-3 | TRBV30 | AWSRTDGVGTIY
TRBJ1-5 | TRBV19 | ASSIEPGSQPQH
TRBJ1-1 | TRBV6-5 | ASSDSPADTEAF
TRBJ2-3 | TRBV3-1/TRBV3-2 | ASSPPVSTDTQY
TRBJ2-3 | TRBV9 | ASSDSPGGRDTQY
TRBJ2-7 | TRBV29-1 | SVRTDDRASEQY
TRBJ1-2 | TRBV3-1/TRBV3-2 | ASSHLGQGKGYT
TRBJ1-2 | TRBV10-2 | ASSEIGGAAKSY
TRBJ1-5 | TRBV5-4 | ASSPGQGMGNQPQH
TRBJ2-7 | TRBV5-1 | ASSLRTSQTPSSYEQY
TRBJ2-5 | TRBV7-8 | ASSSGGGGETQY
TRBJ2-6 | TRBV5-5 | ASSLDRVFGANVLT
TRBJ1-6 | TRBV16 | ASSQPGQIYSPLH
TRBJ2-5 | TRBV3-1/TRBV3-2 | ASRLAGGPETQY
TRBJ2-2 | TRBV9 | ASSAATGGAFSGELF
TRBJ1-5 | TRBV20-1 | SAGSNQPQH
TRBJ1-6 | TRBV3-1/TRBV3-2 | ASSQQGGSPLH
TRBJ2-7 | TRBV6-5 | ASSSSTTAYEQY
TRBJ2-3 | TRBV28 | ASRPIAGVSDTQY
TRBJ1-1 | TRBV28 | ASSLREFTVTEAF
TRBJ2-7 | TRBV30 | AWSMSVYEQY
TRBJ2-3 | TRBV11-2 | ASSSGLAGEADTQY
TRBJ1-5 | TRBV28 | ASQGYSNQPQH
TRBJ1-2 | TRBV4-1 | ASSQLTGGTAYGYT
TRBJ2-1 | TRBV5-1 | ASSLWPVSYNEQF
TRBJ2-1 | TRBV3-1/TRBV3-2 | ASSQGLRGGNEQF
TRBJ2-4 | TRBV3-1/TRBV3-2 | ASSQTGTSGYLAKNIQY
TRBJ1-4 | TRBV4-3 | ASSQDLPGTGGEKLF
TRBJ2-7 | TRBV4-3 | ASSQHEGYEQY
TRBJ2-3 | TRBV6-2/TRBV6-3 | ASSPPSGGPTDTQY